The 23 T cell receptor beta chains reported below all come from one sample, sequenced in a study of CD8 T cells in Susac syndrome (dated by TCRdb to about 2019). Libraries were made using the immunoSEQ multiplex PCR assay. RNA was extracted using the RNeasy kit, and roughly 0.5 to 1 ug of the RNA was reverse transcribed with random hexamers. TCRdb ran its own pipeline on the public reads, namely fastp trimming at Q25 and MiXCR clone calling, and kept in-frame beta chains. Every entry covers one CDR3 protein and lists the most common genes and DNA from its rows. A total of about 180,000 distinct CDR3 sequences appear in this sample, approximately 94% of them only once. 0.12% of the sample is in the top ten clones. What was sequenced was CD4+ T cells from PBMCs. These receptors were obtained from a human donor with Susac syndrome.

The rearrangement links TRBV20-1 to TRBJ2-3; a weak D match, TRBD2 (7 bases). Germline CDR1 and CDR2: DFQATT and SNEGSKA (reference sequence). The length of the CDR3 is 13 residues. Deletions cut 6 bases from V and 3 bases from J, with 13 bases between. The CDR3 DNA is TGCAGTGCCGAGGGGGGGATTACAGATACGCAGTATTTT. It yields the protein CSAEGGITDTQYF.

The V and J genes are TRBV5-6 and TRBJ2-6; D gene ambiguous. Trimming left V 4 bases short and J 0 bases short, with 2 bases between. CDR3 size: 13 residues. Germline V gene lookup returns CDR1 SGHDT and CDR2 YYEEEE. The CDR3 here is CASSRSGANVLTF. CDR3 sequence (DNA): TGTGCCAGCAGCCGCTCTGGGGCCAACGTCCTGACTTTC.

This clonotype was seen a handful of times. This chain links TRBV6-2 or TRBV6-3 with TRBJ1-6, with 11 nucleotides matching TRBD1. The length of the CDR3 is 16 residues. After removal of 2 bases from V and 10 bases from J, the junction contained 7 bases not matched to a gene. CDR1 is MNHEY and CDR2 is SVGEGT in the germline V gene. Here the CDR3 DNA reads TGTGCCAGCAGTTACGTGGAGGGGACAGGGGGATCACCCCTCCACTTT. Translated, it gives CASSYVEGTGGSPLHF.

The chain combines TRBV20-1 with TRBJ2-7, with D perhaps TRBD2 (6 bases). Germline V CDR1 and CDR2: DFQATT, SNEGSKA (reference sequence). The length of the CDR3 is 12 residues. V lost 5 bases and J lost 5, with 13 bases in between. CDR3 coding DNA: TGCAGTGCTCGTGACACTAGCCACGAGCAGTACTTC. This gives the protein CSARDTSHEQYF.

This chain uses TRBV20-1 with TRBJ1-3; D unresolved. This CDR3 comprises 11 residues. Between the trimmed V and J ends, which lost 1 base and 6 bases, there was a span of 4 bases. Germline CDR1 reads DFQATT; CDR2 reads SNEGSKA (reference sequence). The CDR3 DNA sequence: TGCAGTGCTAGAGTCGAAAACACCATATATTTT. It translates to CSARVENTIYF.

CDR3 sequence: CASSLDGSLGEQYF. In nucleotides, the CDR3 is TGCGCCAGCAGCCTGGACGGATCCCTGGGAGAGCAGTACTTC. The chain couples TRBV5-1 to TRBJ2-7; D is uncertain. The CDR3 length is 14 residues. V was clipped by 4 bases and J by 7 bases, with 18 bases between them. The germline V gene has CDR1 SGHRS and CDR2 YFSETQ.

The chain recombines TRBV4-3 with TRBJ1-5; D remains unclear. There are 17 residues in the CDR3. Germline loops: CDR1 LGHNA, CDR2 YSLEER. Deletions cut 0 bases from V and 6 bases from J, with 18 bases between. DNA of the CDR3: TGCGCCAGCAGCCAAGATCTAGTGCGGGAAGAGGGTCAGCCCCAGCATTTT. Translated: CASSQDLVREEGQPQHF.

The chain employs TRBV7-9 and TRBJ1-4; no definite D call. V lost 5 bases to trimming and J lost 7 bases, with 14 bases between them. In germline, CDR1 is SEHNR, CDR2 FQNEAQ (reference sequence). This CDR3 has 14 residues. The CDR3 reads CASSRALGFEKLFF. The CDR3 DNA is TGTGCCAGCAGCCGGGCCTTGGGGTTTGAAAAACTGTTTTTT.

V usage is TRBV10-2 and J usage is TRBJ1-5; D is ambiguous. CDR3 length: 17 residues. CDR1 and CDR2 (germline): WSHSY, SAAADI. Trimming removed 0 bases from V and 7 bases from J, with 19 bases in between. CDR3 sequence reads: CASSESPLRAPRQPQHF. The CDR3 nucleotides read TGCGCCAGCAGTGAGTCGCCCCTTAGGGCCCCAAGACAGCCCCAGCATTTT.

V usage is TRBV19 and J usage is TRBJ1-2; D gene unclear. Germline CDR1 and CDR2: LNHDA and SQIVND (reference sequence). V lost 10 bases and J 6 bases, leaving 21 bases between the germline ends. The CDR3 is made up of 14 amino acids. The CDR3 loop is CAISFGSTEDGYTF. The CDR3 nucleotides read TGTGCCATCAGTTTCGGCTCTACAGAGGATGGCTACACCTTC.

This chain links TRBV18 with TRBJ2-1, with TRBD1 matching over 10 bases. Losses at the gene ends were 0 bases for V and 6 bases for J; bases not matched to a gene: 5. This CDR3 contains 16 residues. Germline V CDR1 and CDR2: KGHSH, LQKENI. CDR3: CASSPPGDRGRNEQFF. The CDR3, as DNA: TGTGCCAGCTCACCACCGGGGGACAGGGGACGCAATGAGCAGTTCTTC.

V and J are TRBV12-3 or TRBV12-4 and TRBJ1-6, with D perhaps matching TRBD1 (5 bases). Trimming shortened V by 8 bases and J by 9 bases, and 17 bases separated the two germline ends. CDR3 length: 14 amino acids. The DNA for the CDR3 is TGTGCCAGCCGGCAGGGCCTGCGCGGTTCACCCCTCCACTTT. This encodes CASRQGLRGSPLHF.

The chain couples TRBV27 to TRBJ2-2; D remains ambiguous. CDR1 and CDR2 (germline): MNHEY, SMNVEV (reference sequence). This CDR3 contains 15 residues. With 1 base removed from V and 4 bases from J, the gap between germline ends came to 10 bases. DNA of the CDR3: TGTGCCAGCAGTTTATGGTACTCGAGCACCGGGGAGCTGTTTTTT. This encodes CASSLWYSSTGELFF.

V gene TRBV19 combines with J gene TRBJ1-2, with 9 bases aligning to TRBD1. The CDR3 extends over 14 amino acids. The V gene's germline CDR1 is LNHDA and CDR2 SQIVND (reference sequence). The J segment lost 8 bases and the V segment lost 6 bases, leaving 10 bases of the junction unmatched. The CDR3 sequence: CASSDRGRLGGYTF. CDR3 DNA sequence: TGTGCCAGTAGCGACAGGGGGAGGCTAGGAGGCTACACCTTC. The full variable domain, rest sourced from reference TRBV19 and TRBJ1-2, is DGGITQSPKYLFRKEGQNVTLSCEQNLNHDAMYWYRQDPGQGLRLIYYSQIVNDFQKGDIAEGYSVSREKKESFPLTVTSAQKNPTAFYLCASSDRGRLGGYTFGSGTRLTVV.

The chain links TRBV20-1 to TRBJ2-1, with 13 bases that match TRBD2. The germline V gene encodes CDR1 DFQATT and CDR2 SNEGSKA (reference sequence). V dropped 2 bases and J dropped 4; count of bases not matched to a gene: 5. This CDR3 comprises 16 residues. The CDR3 DNA sequence: TGCAGTGCTAGACCGGGACTAGCGGGACTATACAATGAGCAGTTCTTC. Translation: CSARPGLAGLYNEQFF.

The CDR3 nucleotides are TGTGCCTGGAGCGGGGTCTCCTACGAGCAGTACTTC. Residues: CAWSGVSYEQYF. V usage is TRBV30 and J usage is TRBJ2-7; D might be TRBD2 (5 bases). Germline V gene data show CDR1 as GTSNPN and CDR2 as SVGIG (reference sequence). V was cut by 3 bases and J by 0 bases, with 6 bases left in between. This CDR3 is built from 12 residues.

V is TRBV7-9 and J is TRBJ2-2, with TRBD1 as a possible D gene (6 bases). The V end lost 3 bases, the J end lost 5 bases, and 13 bases lay between the germline ends. The CDR3 is 15 residues long. Germline CDR1 is SEHNR and CDR2 is FQNEAQ (reference sequence). The CDR3 here is CASSFVGRGTGELFF. CDR3 DNA sequence: TGTGCCAGCAGCTTCGTTGGCAGGGGTACCGGGGAGCTGTTTTTT.

In nucleotides, the CDR3 is TGTGCCTGGAGTGTAATAGCGGGGGGGCTCGATGAGCAGTTCTTC. This translates into CAWSVIAGGLDEQFF. The chain recombines TRBV30 with TRBJ2-1; 11 bases agree with TRBD2. CDR3 size: 15 residues. Germline assignment: CDR1 GTSNPN and CDR2 SVGIG (reference sequence). V gave up 0 bases and J gave up 8 bases; unmatched junction bases: 6.

This chain uses TRBV2 with TRBJ2-4; D ambiguous. V was pared by 4 bases and J by 2 bases, with 12 bases between. Germline V CDR1 and CDR2: SNHLY, FYNNEI. This CDR3 comprises 15 residues. The CDR3 DNA is TGTGCCAGCAGTGGGTTGAGGAAGTCCAAAAACATTCAGTACTTC. Amino acid sequence: CASSGLRKSKNIQYF. The full variable domain, rest sourced from reference TRBV2 and TRBJ2-4, is EPEVTQTPSHQVTQMGQEVILRCVPISNHLYFYWYRQILGQKVEFLVSFYNNEISEKSEIFDDQFSVERPDGSNFTLKIRSTKLEDSAMYFCASSGLRKSKNIQYFGAGTRLSVL.

The CDR3 reads CSVAGGDSYGPQHF. CDR3 nucleotides: TGCAGCGTTGCGGGGGGGGACAGCTACGGGCCCCAGCATTTT. The chain is built from TRBV29-1 and TRBJ1-5; TRBD1 matches at 7 bases. The CDR3 sequence is 14 residues long. Germline CDR1 SQVTM, CDR2 ANQGSEA. J gave up 9 bases and V 4 bases, and 12 bases lay outside the gene matches.

The count of this clonotype is one. This chain joins TRBV7-3 and TRBJ2-1, with 10 positions matching TRBD2. The CDR3 is 15 amino acids. Germline V gene lookup returns CDR1 SGHTA and CDR2 FQGTGA. V was clipped by 5 bases and J by 0 bases; unmatched bases: 1. DNA of the CDR3: TGTGCCAGCAGCACTAGCGGGGACTCCTACAATGAGCAGTTCTTC. Amino acids: CASSTSGDSYNEQFF.

The V gene is TRBV30, the J gene TRBJ1-2; 7 positions match TRBD1. Germline trimming cut 2 bases from V and 8 bases from J; bases unmatched to any gene: 8. Germline CDR1 reads GTSNPN; CDR2 reads SVGIG (reference sequence). The CDR3 contains 13 residues. The CDR3 DNA follows: TGTGCCTGGAGTCGGGACAGACCTCGGGGCTACACCTTC. Residues: CAWSRDRPRGYTF.

The chain has TRBV2 and TRBJ2-4; tentatively, D is TRBD1 (6 bases). V lost 8 bases and J 0 bases, leaving 11 bases between the germline ends. The CDR3 is 14 amino acids. CDR1 SNHLY and CDR2 FYNNEI come from the germline V gene. CDR3 in amino acids: CASGGQLAKNIQYF. As DNA, the CDR3 is TGTGCCAGCGGAGGACAGCTAGCCAAAAACATTCAGTACTTC.